This entry features one TCR beta chain sequence. Its antigen is not known. The junction and the germline gene differ at one end; a read error may be behind it. The germline CDR1 and CDR2 sequences are SQVTM and ANQGSEA. The CDR3 is made up of 8 amino acids. MiXCR, applied by TCRdb to the 5' RACE reads, yields one record per CDR3 protein. The sample consists of 200,000 to 300,000 distinct CDR3 sequences, more than 9.5% of them appearing once. This specimen belongs to a study of identical twins. Study-wide points: For cord blood, abundant beta clonotypes had fewer insertions, unlike memory repertoires, which showed none.

These same records also appear under a second study, on yellow fever vaccine responses in identical twins.

The sequenced sample consisted of memory (CD45RO+) T cells sorted from blood. V and J are TRBV29-1 and TRBJ2-1; D uncertain. The receptor was isolated from a woman between 18 and 30 years old in good health. The CDR3 region has the DNA TGTTTACCCAATGAGCAGTTCTTC. It encodes CLPNEQFF.